The rows below give T cell receptor beta chains drawn from one sample of a study of shared clonotypes between healthy human individuals. The repertoire was sequenced with immunoSEQ multiplex PCR; TCRdb's copy has only in-frame clones and lacks some. The table has about 110,000 clones, around 65% seen once. Sequences were obtained from memory CD8+ T cells sorted from blood. These receptors were collected from a woman in her twenties or thirties in good health. The CDR3 runs from the conserved cysteine through the conserved F or W. The order of the fields is CDR3 length, J gene, clone size, D gene, V gene, CDR3 protein, CDR3 DNA. D genes are given only for firm matches. Part of the rows lack a size; the others show once, few, many or a class for expanded clones.

CDR3 length: 15
J gene: TRBJ1-5
clone size: once
D gene: TRBD1
V gene: TRBV29-1
CDR3 protein: CSVEDGTGGNQPQHF
CDR3 DNA: TGCAGCGTTGAAGATGGGACAGGGGGCAATCAGCCCCAGCATTTT

CDR3 length: 13
J gene: TRBJ2-1
clone size: NA
D gene: NA
V gene: TRBV27
CDR3 protein: CASTPGLHNEQFF
CDR3 DNA: TGTGCCAGCACCCCAGGACTACACAATGAGCAGTTCTTC

CDR3 length: 17
J gene: TRBJ2-3
clone size: NA
D gene: TRBD2
V gene: TRBV6-1
CDR3 protein: CASSEEAGGPPTDTQYF
CDR3 DNA: TGTGCCAGCAGTGAAGAGGCGGGGGGACCCCCCACAGATACGCAGTATTTT

CDR3 length: 12
J gene: TRBJ1-1
clone size: NA
D gene: NA
V gene: TRBV27
CDR3 protein: CASRDPNTEAFF
CDR3 DNA: TGTGCCAGCAGGGACCCCAACACTGAAGCTTTCTTT

CDR3 length: 11
J gene: TRBJ2-1
clone size: NA
D gene: NA
V gene: TRBV27
CDR3 protein: CASSFNSEQFF
CDR3 DNA: TGTGCCAGCAGTTTCAATAGTGAGCAGTTCTTC

CDR3 length: 12
J gene: TRBJ2-2
clone size: few
D gene: NA
V gene: TRBV29-1
CDR3 protein: CSGDTYTGELFF
CDR3 DNA: TGCAGCGGTGACACGTACACCGGGGAGCTGTTTTTT

CDR3 length: 14
J gene: TRBJ2-7
clone size: NA
D gene: NA
V gene: TRBV28
CDR3 protein: CASSSNGQFYEQYF
CDR3 DNA: TGTGCCAGCAGTTCCAACGGACAGTTCTACGAGCAGTACTTC

CDR3 length: 14
J gene: TRBJ2-3
clone size: few
D gene: TRBD2
V gene: TRBV27
CDR3 protein: CASTPSGSTDTQYF
CDR3 DNA: TGTGCCAGCACCCCTAGCGGTAGCACAGATACGCAGTATTTT

CDR3 length: 13
J gene: TRBJ2-7
clone size: NA
D gene: NA
V gene: TRBV6-5
CDR3 protein: CASSYAVNYEQYF
CDR3 DNA: TGTGCCAGCAGTTACGCGGTTAACTACGAGCAGTACTTC

CDR3 length: 17
J gene: TRBJ2-5
clone size: NA
D gene: TRBD2
V gene: TRBV11-2
CDR3 protein: CASSLGIRGGNRETQYF
CDR3 DNA: TGTGCCAGCAGCTTAGGAATACGCGGGGGGAACCGGGAGACCCAGTACTTC

CDR3 length: 13
J gene: TRBJ1-1
clone size: many
D gene: TRBD1
V gene: TRBV6-5
CDR3 protein: CASERQGGTEAFF
CDR3 DNA: TGTGCCAGCGAAAGACAGGGAGGCACTGAAGCTTTCTTT

CDR3 length: 15
J gene: TRBJ2-5
clone size: once
D gene: TRBD2
V gene: TRBV25-1
CDR3 protein: CASSEASGKKETQYF
CDR3 DNA: TGTGCCAGCAGTGAGGCAAGCGGGAAGAAAGAGACCCAGTACTTC

CDR3 length: 15
J gene: TRBJ2-2
clone size: NA
D gene: TRBD1
V gene: TRBV2
CDR3 protein: CASSEGTGYTGELFF
CDR3 DNA: TGTGCCAGCAGTGAAGGGACAGGGTACACCGGGGAGCTGTTTTTT

CDR3 length: 11
J gene: TRBJ1-5
clone size: few
D gene: NA
V gene: TRBV10-3
CDR3 protein: CARRGFQPQHF
CDR3 DNA: TGTGCCCGGCGGGGGTTTCAGCCCCAGCATTTT

CDR3 length: 19
J gene: TRBJ2-3
clone size: NA
D gene: TRBD2
V gene: TRBV4-2
CDR3 protein: CASSQDRVAGDGGTDTQYF
CDR3 DNA: TGTGCCAGCAGCCAAGATAGGGTAGCGGGAGACGGCGGCACAGATACGCAGTATTTT

CDR3 length: 13
J gene: TRBJ2-3
clone size: NA
D gene: NA
V gene: TRBV9
CDR3 protein: CASSPGTSDTQYF
CDR3 DNA: TGTGCCAGCAGCCCCGGGACTTCAGATACGCAGTATTTT

CDR3 length: 14
J gene: TRBJ1-2
clone size: NA
D gene: TRBD1
V gene: TRBV5-5
CDR3 protein: CASSSDTGGRGYTF
CDR3 DNA: TGTGCCAGCAGCAGCGACACAGGGGGCCGTGGCTACACCTTC

CDR3 length: 15
J gene: TRBJ1-3
clone size: NA
D gene: TRBD1
V gene: TRBV6-6
CDR3 protein: CASRSGTGSGNTIYF
CDR3 DNA: TGTGCCAGCAGGTCCGGGACAGGCTCTGGAAACACCATATATTTT

CDR3 length: 14
J gene: TRBJ2-7
clone size: NA
D gene: TRBD2
V gene: TRBV5-6
CDR3 protein: CASSLGLVSYEQYF
CDR3 DNA: TGTGCCAGCAGCTTAGGACTAGTTTCCTACGAGCAGTACTTC

CDR3 length: 12
J gene: TRBJ2-3
clone size: NA
D gene: NA
V gene: TRBV7-9
CDR3 protein: CASRTFTDTQYF
CDR3 DNA: TGTGCCAGCAGGACTTTCACAGATACGCAGTATTTT

CDR3 length: 16
J gene: TRBJ2-7
clone size: NA
D gene: TRBD1
V gene: TRBV28
CDR3 protein: CASRRRRRDRIYEQYF
CDR3 DNA: TGTGCCAGCAGGAGACGGCGAAGGGACAGGATCTACGAGCAGTACTTC

CDR3 length: 15
J gene: TRBJ2-5
clone size: NA
D gene: NA
V gene: TRBV5-1
CDR3 protein: CASSLGQGGVETQYF
CDR3 DNA: TGCGCCAGCAGCTTGGGACAGGGAGGTGTGGAGACCCAGTACTTC

CDR3 length: 15
J gene: TRBJ2-7
clone size: NA
D gene: TRBD1
V gene: TRBV29-1
CDR3 protein: CSVSVSTGGFNEQYF
CDR3 DNA: TGCAGCGTTTCGGTTTCGACAGGGGGCTTCAACGAGCAGTACTTC

CDR3 length: 15
J gene: TRBJ2-1
clone size: NA
D gene: NA
V gene: TRBV27
CDR3 protein: CASSPTGYSYNEQFF
CDR3 DNA: TGTGCCAGCAGTCCGACAGGTTACTCCTACAATGAGCAGTTCTTC

CDR3 length: 14
J gene: TRBJ2-1
clone size: NA
D gene: NA
V gene: TRBV9
CDR3 protein: CASSVVSRGYEQFF
CDR3 DNA: TGTGCCAGCAGCGTAGTTAGCAGGGGATATGAGCAGTTCTTC

CDR3 length: 13
J gene: TRBJ2-2
clone size: NA
D gene: TRBD2
V gene: TRBV6-1
CDR3 protein: CASRLAETGELFF
CDR3 DNA: TGTGCCAGCCGACTAGCGGAAACCGGGGAGCTGTTTTTT

CDR3 length: 15
J gene: TRBJ2-7
clone size: few
D gene: NA
V gene: TRBV27
CDR3 protein: CASSLSGPGPYEQYF
CDR3 DNA: TGTGCCAGCAGTTTATCGGGACCCGGTCCCTACGAGCAGTACTTC

CDR3 length: 11
J gene: TRBJ1-1
clone size: NA
D gene: NA
V gene: TRBV9
CDR3 protein: CASSPSVEAFF
CDR3 DNA: TGTGCCAGCAGCCCCTCCGTCGAAGCTTTCTTT

CDR3 length: 15
J gene: TRBJ2-2
clone size: few
D gene: NA
V gene: TRBV28
CDR3 protein: CASSLFVGNTGELFF
CDR3 DNA: TGTGCCAGCAGTTTATTCGTGGGGAACACCGGGGAGCTGTTTTTT

CDR3 length: 14
J gene: TRBJ2-1
clone size: NA
D gene: TRBD1
V gene: TRBV29-1
CDR3 protein: CSVDDREKDNEQFF
CDR3 DNA: TGCAGCGTTGATGACAGGGAGAAGGACAATGAGCAGTTCTTC

CDR3 length: 16
J gene: TRBJ2-3
clone size: NA
D gene: TRBD2
V gene: TRBV11-1
CDR3 protein: CASSWTSGRDGDTQYF
CDR3 DNA: TGTGCCAGCAGCTGGACTAGCGGGAGGGATGGAGATACGCAGTATTTT

CDR3 length: 16
J gene: TRBJ2-3
clone size: NA
D gene: TRBD1
V gene: TRBV28
CDR3 protein: CASSPVTGGSTDTQYF
CDR3 DNA: TGTGCCAGCAGTCCTGTTACAGGGGGGAGCACAGATACGCAGTATTTT

CDR3 length: 16
J gene: TRBJ2-7
clone size: NA
D gene: TRBD2
V gene: TRBV6-1
CDR3 protein: CASSGPGTSGRYEQYF
CDR3 DNA: TGTGCCAGCAGTGGACCCGGGACTAGCGGGAGGTACGAGCAGTACTTC

CDR3 length: 15
J gene: TRBJ1-2
clone size: few
D gene: NA
V gene: TRBV19
CDR3 protein: CASSIRGKPNYGYTF
CDR3 DNA: TGTGCCAGTAGTATACGAGGAAAGCCCAACTATGGCTACACCTTC

CDR3 length: 15
J gene: TRBJ2-3
clone size: NA
D gene: NA
V gene: TRBV5-6
CDR3 protein: CASSWDTQGADTQYF
CDR3 DNA: TGTGCCAGCAGCTGGGACACCCAGGGCGCAGATACGCAGTATTTT

CDR3 length: 15
J gene: TRBJ2-2
clone size: once
D gene: NA
V gene: TRBV4-1
CDR3 protein: CASSLTLVNTGELFF
CDR3 DNA: TGCGCCAGCAGCTTAACACTAGTAAACACCGGGGAGCTGTTTTTT

CDR3 length: 14
J gene: TRBJ1-3
clone size: NA
D gene: NA
V gene: TRBV5-6
CDR3 protein: CASSLGQSGNTIYF
CDR3 DNA: TGTGCCAGCAGCTTAGGACAATCTGGAAACACCATATATTTT

CDR3 length: 14
J gene: TRBJ2-7
clone size: few
D gene: NA
V gene: TRBV7-9
CDR3 protein: CASSRPGETYEQYF
CDR3 DNA: TGTGCCAGCAGCCGTCCTGGGGAAACTTACGAGCAGTACTTC

CDR3 length: 15
J gene: TRBJ2-7
clone size: NA
D gene: TRBD1
V gene: TRBV6-5
CDR3 protein: CASSYSTGGSYEQYF
CDR3 DNA: TGTGCCAGCAGTTACTCGACAGGGGGCTCCTACGAGCAGTACTTC

CDR3 length: 18
J gene: TRBJ1-4
clone size: NA
D gene: TRBD1
V gene: TRBV25-1
CDR3 protein: CASRGHPTSSGQNEKLFF
CDR3 DNA: TGTGCCAGCAGGGGACATCCGACTAGCTCGGGACAGAATGAAAAACTGTTTTTT

CDR3 length: 12
J gene: TRBJ2-1
clone size: NA
D gene: NA
V gene: TRBV25-1
CDR3 protein: CASSGQESEQFF
CDR3 DNA: TGTGCCAGCAGTGGCCAGGAGTCCGAGCAGTTCTTC

CDR3 length: 16
J gene: TRBJ2-7
clone size: NA
D gene: TRBD1
V gene: TRBV7-8
CDR3 protein: CASSFPYGTGTYEQYF
CDR3 DNA: TGTGCCAGCAGCTTTCCTTATGGGACAGGGACGTACGAGCAGTACTTC

CDR3 length: 17
J gene: TRBJ2-2
clone size: few
D gene: TRBD2
V gene: TRBV11-3
CDR3 protein: CASSLTRLAAYTGELFF
CDR3 DNA: TGTGCCAGCAGCTTAACCAGACTAGCGGCCTACACCGGGGAGCTGTTTTTT

CDR3 length: 13
J gene: TRBJ2-7
clone size: NA
D gene: TRBD1
V gene: TRBV5-1
CDR3 protein: CASNRQGAYEQYF
CDR3 DNA: TGCGCCAGCAACAGACAGGGCGCCTACGAGCAGTACTTC

CDR3 length: 15
J gene: TRBJ2-6
clone size: NA
D gene: NA
V gene: TRBV6-4
CDR3 protein: CASSEGQSGANVLTF
CDR3 DNA: TGTGCCAGCAGTGAAGGACAATCTGGGGCCAACGTCCTGACTTTC

CDR3 length: 16
J gene: TRBJ2-1
clone size: once
D gene: NA
V gene: TRBV4-2
CDR3 protein: CASSQAPVRSGNEQFF
CDR3 DNA: TGTGCCAGCAGCCAGGCCCCCGTGAGGTCCGGCAATGAGCAGTTCTTC

CDR3 length: 16
J gene: TRBJ2-1
clone size: once
D gene: TRBD1
V gene: TRBV4-1
CDR3 protein: CASSQDWNRGFREQFF
CDR3 DNA: TGCGCCAGCAGCCAAGATTGGAACAGGGGCTTCAGGGAGCAGTTCTTC

CDR3 length: 16
J gene: TRBJ2-7
clone size: NA
D gene: TRBD2
V gene: TRBV11-2
CDR3 protein: CASSHESGRGGDEQYF
CDR3 DNA: TGTGCCAGCAGCCACGAAAGCGGGAGAGGGGGTGACGAGCAGTACTTC

CDR3 length: 18
J gene: TRBJ2-7
clone size: once
D gene: TRBD2
V gene: TRBV7-9
CDR3 protein: CASSLVGTSGSKIYEQYF
CDR3 DNA: TGTGCCAGCAGCTTAGTCGGTACCAGCGGGAGTAAAATCTACGAGCAGTACTTC

CDR3 length: 15
J gene: TRBJ2-3
clone size: many
D gene: NA
V gene: TRBV6-1
CDR3 protein: CASSEDRGSTDTQYF
CDR3 DNA: TGTGCCAGCAGTGAAGATAGGGGTAGCACAGATACGCAGTATTTT

CDR3 length: 14
J gene: TRBJ2-5
clone size: many
D gene: TRBD1
V gene: TRBV9
CDR3 protein: CASSVSGTEETQYF
CDR3 DNA: TGTGCCAGCAGCGTCTCCGGGACAGAGGAGACCCAGTACTTC

CDR3 length: 15
J gene: TRBJ1-4
clone size: NA
D gene: NA
V gene: TRBV2
CDR3 protein: CASSSDGGSREKLFF
CDR3 DNA: TGTGCCAGCAGTTCTGACGGCGGGAGTCGTGAAAAACTGTTTTTT

CDR3 length: 13
J gene: TRBJ2-7
clone size: NA
D gene: NA
V gene: TRBV19
CDR3 protein: CASSTSGAYEQYF
CDR3 DNA: TGTGCCAGTAGTACATCTGGGGCCTACGAGCAGTACTTC